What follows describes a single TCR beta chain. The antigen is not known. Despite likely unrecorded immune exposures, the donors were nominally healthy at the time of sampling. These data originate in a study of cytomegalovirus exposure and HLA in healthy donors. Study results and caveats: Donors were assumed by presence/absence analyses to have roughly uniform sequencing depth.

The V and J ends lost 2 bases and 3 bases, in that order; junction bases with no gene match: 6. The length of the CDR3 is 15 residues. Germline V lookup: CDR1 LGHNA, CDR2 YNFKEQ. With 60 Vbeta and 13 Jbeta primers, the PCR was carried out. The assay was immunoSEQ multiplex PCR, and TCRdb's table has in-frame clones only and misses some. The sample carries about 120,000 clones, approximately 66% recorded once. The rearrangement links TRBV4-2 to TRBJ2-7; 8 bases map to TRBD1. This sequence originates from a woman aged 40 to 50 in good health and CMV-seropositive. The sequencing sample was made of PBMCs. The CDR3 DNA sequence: TGTGCCAGCAGCCAACAGCCAGGGGGCCGCTACGAGCAGTACTTC. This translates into CASSQQPGGRYEQYF.